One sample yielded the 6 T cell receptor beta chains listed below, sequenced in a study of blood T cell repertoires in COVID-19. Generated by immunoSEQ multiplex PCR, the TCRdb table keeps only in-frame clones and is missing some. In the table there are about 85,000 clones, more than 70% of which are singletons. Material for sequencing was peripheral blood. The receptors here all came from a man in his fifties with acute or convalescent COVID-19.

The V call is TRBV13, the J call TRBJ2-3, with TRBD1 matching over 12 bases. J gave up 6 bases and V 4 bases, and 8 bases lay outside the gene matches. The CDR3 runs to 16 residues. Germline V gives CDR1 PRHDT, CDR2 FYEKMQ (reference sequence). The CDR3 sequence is CASSSTGTGGEDTQYF. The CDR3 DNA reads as TGTGCCAGCAGCTCCACCGGGACAGGGGGCGAGGATACGCAGTATTTT.

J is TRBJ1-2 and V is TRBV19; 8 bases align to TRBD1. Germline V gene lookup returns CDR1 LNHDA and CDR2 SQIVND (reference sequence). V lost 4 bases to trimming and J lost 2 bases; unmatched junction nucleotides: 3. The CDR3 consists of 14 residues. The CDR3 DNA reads TGTGCCAGTAGTACGCGGACAGGGAACTATGGCTACACCTTC. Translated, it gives CASSTRTGNYGYTF.

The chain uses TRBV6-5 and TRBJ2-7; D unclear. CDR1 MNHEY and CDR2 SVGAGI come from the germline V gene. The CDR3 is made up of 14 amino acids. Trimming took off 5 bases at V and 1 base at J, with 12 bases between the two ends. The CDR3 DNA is TGTGCCAGCAGTAGAGGAGACGGTTCCTACGAGCAGTACTTC. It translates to CASSRGDGSYEQYF.

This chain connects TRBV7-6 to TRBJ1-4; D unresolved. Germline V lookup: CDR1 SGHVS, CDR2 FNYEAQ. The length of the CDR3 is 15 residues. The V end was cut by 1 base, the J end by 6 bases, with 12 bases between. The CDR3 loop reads CASSLEGLTHEKLFF. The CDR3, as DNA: TGTGCCAGCAGCTTAGAAGGACTAACCCATGAAAAACTGTTTTTT. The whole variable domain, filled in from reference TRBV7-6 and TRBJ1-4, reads GAGVSQSPRYKVTKRGQDVALRCDPISGHVSLYWYRQALGQGPEFLTYFNYEAQQDKSGLPNDRFSAERPEGSISTLTIQRTEQRDSAMYRCASSLEGLTHEKLFFGSGTQLSVL.

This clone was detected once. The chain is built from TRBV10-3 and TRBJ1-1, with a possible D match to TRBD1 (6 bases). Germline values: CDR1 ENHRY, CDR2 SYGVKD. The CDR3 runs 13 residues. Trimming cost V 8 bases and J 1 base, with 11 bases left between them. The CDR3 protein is CAIQGGTNTEAFF. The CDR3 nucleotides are TGTGCCATCCAAGGGGGAACGAACACTGAAGCTTTCTTT.

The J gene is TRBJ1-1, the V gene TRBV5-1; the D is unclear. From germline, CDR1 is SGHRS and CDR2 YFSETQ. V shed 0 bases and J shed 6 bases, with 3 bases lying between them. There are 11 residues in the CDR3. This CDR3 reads CASSLDSEAFF. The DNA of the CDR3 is TGCGCCAGCAGCTTGGACTCTGAAGCTTTCTTT.